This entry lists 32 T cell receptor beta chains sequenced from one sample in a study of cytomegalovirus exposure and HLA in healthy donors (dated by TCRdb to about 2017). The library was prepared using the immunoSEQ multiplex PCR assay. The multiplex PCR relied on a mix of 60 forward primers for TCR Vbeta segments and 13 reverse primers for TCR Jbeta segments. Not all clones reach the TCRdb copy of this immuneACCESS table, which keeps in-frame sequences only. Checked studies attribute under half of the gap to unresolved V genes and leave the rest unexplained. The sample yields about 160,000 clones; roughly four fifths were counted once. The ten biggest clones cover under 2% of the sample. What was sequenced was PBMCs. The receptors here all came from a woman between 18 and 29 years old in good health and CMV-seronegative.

CDR3 protein: CASSFDLAAYEQYF. DNA of the CDR3: TGTGCCAGCAGCTTCGACTTGGCAGCCTACGAGCAGTACTTC. The chain is built from TRBV7-2 and TRBJ2-7, with D hard to call. Deletions cut 3 bases from V and 2 bases from J, with 11 bases between. This CDR3 is 14 amino acids long. Germline lookup yields CDR1 SGHTA and CDR2 FQGNSA.

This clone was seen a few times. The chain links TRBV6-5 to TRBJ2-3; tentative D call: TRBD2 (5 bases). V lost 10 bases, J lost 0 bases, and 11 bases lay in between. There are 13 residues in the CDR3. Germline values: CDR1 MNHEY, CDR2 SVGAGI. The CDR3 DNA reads TGTGCCACCCGGGGTTCTAGCACAGATACGCAGTATTTT. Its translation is CATRGSSTDTQYF.

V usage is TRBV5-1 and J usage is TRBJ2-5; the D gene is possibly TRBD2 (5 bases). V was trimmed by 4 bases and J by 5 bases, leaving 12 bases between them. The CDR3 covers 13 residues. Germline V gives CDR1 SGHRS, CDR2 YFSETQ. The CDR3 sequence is CASSADSLETQYF. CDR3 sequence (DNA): TGCGCCAGCAGCGCGGACTCCCTGGAGACCCAGTACTTC.

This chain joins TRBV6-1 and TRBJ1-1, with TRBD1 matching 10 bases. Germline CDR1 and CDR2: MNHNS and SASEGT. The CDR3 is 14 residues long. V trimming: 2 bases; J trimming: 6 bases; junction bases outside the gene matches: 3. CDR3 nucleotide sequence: TGTGCCAGCAGTGAATGGACAGGGGGGTCTGAAGCTTTCTTT. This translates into CASSEWTGGSEAFF.

In DNA, the CDR3 is TGTGCCAGCAGCCCCTCGACTGGCTACGAGCAGTACTTC. This gives the protein CASSPSTGYEQYF. The V call is TRBV5-5, the J call TRBJ2-7; no definite D call. CDR1 and CDR2 (germline): SGHKS, YYEKEE (reference sequence). This CDR3 contains 13 residues. The V gene lost 4 bases and the J gene lost 3 bases, with 11 bases spanning the gap. The full variable domain, rest sourced from reference TRBV5-5 and TRBJ2-7, is DAGVTQSPTHLIKTRGQQVTLRCSPISGHKSVSWYQQVLGQGPQFIFQYYEKEERGRGNFPDRFSARQFPNYSSELNVNALLLGDSALYLCASSPSTGYEQYFGPGTRLTVT.

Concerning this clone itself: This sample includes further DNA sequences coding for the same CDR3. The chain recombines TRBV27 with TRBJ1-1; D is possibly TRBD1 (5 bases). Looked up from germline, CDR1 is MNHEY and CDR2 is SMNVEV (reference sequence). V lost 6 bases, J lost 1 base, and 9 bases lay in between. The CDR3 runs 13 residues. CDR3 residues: CASSYDRNTEAFF. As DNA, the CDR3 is TGTGCCAGCAGCTACGACAGGAACACTGAAGCTTTCTTT.

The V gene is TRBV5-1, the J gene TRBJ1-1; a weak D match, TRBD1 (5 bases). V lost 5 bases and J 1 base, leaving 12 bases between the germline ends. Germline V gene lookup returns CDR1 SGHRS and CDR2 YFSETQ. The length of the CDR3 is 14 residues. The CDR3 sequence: CASSWTTANTEAFF. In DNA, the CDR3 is TGCGCCAGCAGTTGGACGACAGCGAACACTGAAGCTTTCTTT. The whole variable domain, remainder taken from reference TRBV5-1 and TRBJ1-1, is KAGVTQTPRYLIKTRGQQVTLSCSPISGHRSVSWYQQTPGQGLQFLFEYFSETQRNKGNFPGRFSGRQFSNSRSEMNVSTLELGDSALYLCASSWTTANTEAFFGQGTRLTVV.

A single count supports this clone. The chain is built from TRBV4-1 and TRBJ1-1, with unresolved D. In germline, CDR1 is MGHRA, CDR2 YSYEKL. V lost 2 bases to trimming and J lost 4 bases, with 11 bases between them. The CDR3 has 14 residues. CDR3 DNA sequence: TGCGCCAGCAGCCAAAGCCTCGGCGGCACTGAAGCTTTCTTT. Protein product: CASSQSLGGTEAFF.

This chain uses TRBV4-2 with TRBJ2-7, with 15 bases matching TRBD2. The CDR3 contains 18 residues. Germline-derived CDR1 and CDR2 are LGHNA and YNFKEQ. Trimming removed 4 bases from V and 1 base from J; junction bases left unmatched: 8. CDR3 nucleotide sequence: TGTGCCAGCAGCCTGGGACTAGCGGGAGGTACGATATCCTACGAGCAGTACTTC. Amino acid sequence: CASSLGLAGGTISYEQYF.

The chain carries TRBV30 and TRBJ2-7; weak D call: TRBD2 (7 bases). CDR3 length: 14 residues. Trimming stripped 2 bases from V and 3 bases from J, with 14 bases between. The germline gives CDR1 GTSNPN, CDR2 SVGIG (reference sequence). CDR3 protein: CAWSRGGGSYEQYF. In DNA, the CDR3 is TGTGCCTGGAGTCGCGGGGGCGGGAGCTACGAGCAGTACTTC.

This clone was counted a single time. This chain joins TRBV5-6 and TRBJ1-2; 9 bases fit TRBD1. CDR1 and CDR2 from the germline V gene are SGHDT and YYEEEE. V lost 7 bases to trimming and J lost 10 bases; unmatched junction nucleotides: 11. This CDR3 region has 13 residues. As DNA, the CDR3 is TGTGCCAGCTGTTCCGGGACAGGGACGGTCTACACCTTC. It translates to CASCSGTGTVYTF.

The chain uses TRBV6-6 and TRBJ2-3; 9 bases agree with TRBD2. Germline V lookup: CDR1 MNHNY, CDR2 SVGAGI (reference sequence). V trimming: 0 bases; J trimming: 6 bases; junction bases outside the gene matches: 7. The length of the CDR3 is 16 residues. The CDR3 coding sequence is TGTGCCAGCAGTTACTCGGGGCGGGGGGGCGTTGATACGCAGTATTTT. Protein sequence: CASSYSGRGGVDTQYF.

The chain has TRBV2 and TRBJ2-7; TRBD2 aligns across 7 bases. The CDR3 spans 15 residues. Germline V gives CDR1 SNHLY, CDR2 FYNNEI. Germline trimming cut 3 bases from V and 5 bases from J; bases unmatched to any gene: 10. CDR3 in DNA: TGTGCCAGCAGTGATAGGTTAGCGGGCATAGACGAGCAGTACTTC. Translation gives CASSDRLAGIDEQYF.

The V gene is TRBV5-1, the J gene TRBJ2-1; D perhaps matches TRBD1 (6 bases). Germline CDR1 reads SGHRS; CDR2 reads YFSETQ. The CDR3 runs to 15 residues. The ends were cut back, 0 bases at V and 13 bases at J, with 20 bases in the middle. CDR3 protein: CASSLAFQLDRLQFF. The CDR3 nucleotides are TGCGCCAGCAGCTTGGCTTTTCAATTGGACAGACTACAGTTCTTC. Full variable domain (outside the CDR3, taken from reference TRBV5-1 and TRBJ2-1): KAGVTQTPRYLIKTRGQQVTLSCSPISGHRSVSWYQQTPGQGLQFLFEYFSETQRNKGNFPGRFSGRQFSNSRSEMNVSTLELGDSALYLCASSLAFQLDRLQFFGPGTRLTVL.

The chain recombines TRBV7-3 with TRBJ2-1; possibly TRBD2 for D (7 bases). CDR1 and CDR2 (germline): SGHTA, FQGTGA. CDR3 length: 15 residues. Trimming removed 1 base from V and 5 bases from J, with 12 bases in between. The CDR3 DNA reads TGTGCCAGCAGCTTAAGGGGGGGCAGTAACAATGAGCAGTTCTTC. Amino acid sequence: CASSLRGGSNNEQFF. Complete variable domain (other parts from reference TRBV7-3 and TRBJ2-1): GAGVSQTPSNKVTEKGKYVELRCDPISGHTALYWYRQSLGQGPEFLIYFQGTGAADDSGLPNDRFFAVRPEGSVSTLKIQRTERGDSAVYLCASSLRGGSNNEQFFGPGTRLTVL.

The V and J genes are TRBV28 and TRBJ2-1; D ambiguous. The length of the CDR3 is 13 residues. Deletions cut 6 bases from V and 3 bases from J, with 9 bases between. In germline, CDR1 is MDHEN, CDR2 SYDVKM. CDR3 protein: CASSSSHYNEQFF. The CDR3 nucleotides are TGTGCCAGCAGCTCAAGCCACTACAATGAGCAGTTCTTC.

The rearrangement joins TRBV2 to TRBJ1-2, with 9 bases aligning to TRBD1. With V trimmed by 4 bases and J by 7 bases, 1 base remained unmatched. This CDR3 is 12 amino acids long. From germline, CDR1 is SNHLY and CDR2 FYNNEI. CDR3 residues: CASSGQGGGYTF. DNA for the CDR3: TGTGCCAGCAGTGGACAGGGGGGTGGCTACACCTTC.

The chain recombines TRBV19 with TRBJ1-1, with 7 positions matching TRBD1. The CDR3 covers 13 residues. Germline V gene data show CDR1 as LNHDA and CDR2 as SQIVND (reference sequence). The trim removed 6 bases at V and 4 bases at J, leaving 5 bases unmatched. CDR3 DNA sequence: TGTGCCAGTAGCCGACAGGGAACCACTGAAGCTTTCTTT. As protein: CASSRQGTTEAFF.

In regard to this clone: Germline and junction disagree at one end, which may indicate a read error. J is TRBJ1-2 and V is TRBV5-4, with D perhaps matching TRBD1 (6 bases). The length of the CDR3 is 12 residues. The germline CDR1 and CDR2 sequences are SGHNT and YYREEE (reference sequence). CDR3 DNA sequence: TGTGCCAGCAGCCCAACAGGGTATGACTACACCTTC. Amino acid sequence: CASSPTGYDYTF.

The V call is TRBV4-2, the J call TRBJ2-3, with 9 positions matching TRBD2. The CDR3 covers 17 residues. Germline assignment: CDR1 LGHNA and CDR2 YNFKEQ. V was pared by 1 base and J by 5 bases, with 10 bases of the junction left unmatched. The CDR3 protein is CASSQGFSGRSGDTQYF. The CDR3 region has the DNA TGTGCCAGCAGCCAAGGGTTTAGCGGGAGATCGGGAGATACGCAGTATTTT.

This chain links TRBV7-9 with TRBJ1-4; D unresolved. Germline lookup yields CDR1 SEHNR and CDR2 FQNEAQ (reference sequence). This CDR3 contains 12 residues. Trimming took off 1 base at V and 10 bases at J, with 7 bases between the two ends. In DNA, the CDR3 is TGTGCCAGCAGCTTAGAGATCGGAAAACTGTTTTTT. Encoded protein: CASSLEIGKLFF.

The CDR3, as DNA: TGTGCCAGCAGCCCCGGGACAGTTTCTGAAGCTTTCTTT. Its translation: CASSPGTVSEAFF. The chain is built from TRBV7-3 and TRBJ1-1, with 7 bases matching TRBD1. V shed 5 bases and J 6 bases; nucleotides not matched to a gene: 6. Germline assignment: CDR1 SGHTA and CDR2 FQGTGA. This CDR3 is 13 amino acids long.

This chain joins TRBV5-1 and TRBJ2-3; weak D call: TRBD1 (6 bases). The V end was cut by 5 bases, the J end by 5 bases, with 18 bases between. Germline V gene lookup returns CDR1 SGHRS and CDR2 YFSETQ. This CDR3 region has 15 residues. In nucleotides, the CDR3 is TGCGCCAGCAGATTAATCAATTCCAGGGGAGATACGCAGTATTTT. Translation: CASRLINSRGDTQYF. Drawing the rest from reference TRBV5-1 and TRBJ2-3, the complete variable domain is KAGVTQTPRYLIKTRGQQVTLSCSPISGHRSVSWYQQTPGQGLQFLFEYFSETQRNKGNFPGRFSGRQFSNSRSEMNVSTLELGDSALYLCASRLINSRGDTQYFGPGTRLTVL.

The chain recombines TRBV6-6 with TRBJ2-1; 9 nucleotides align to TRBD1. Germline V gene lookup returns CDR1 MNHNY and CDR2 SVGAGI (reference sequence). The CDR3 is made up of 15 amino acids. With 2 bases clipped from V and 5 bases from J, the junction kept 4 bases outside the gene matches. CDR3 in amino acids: CASSYVTGGHNEQFF. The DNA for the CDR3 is TGTGCCAGCAGTTACGTGACAGGGGGACACAATGAGCAGTTCTTC.

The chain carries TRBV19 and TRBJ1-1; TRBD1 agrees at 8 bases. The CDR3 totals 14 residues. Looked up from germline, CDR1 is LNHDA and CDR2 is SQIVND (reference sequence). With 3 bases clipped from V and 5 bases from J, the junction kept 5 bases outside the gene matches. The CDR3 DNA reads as TGTGCCAGTAGTATGGCAGGGGGCCTGACTGAAGCTTTCTTT. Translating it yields CASSMAGGLTEAFF.

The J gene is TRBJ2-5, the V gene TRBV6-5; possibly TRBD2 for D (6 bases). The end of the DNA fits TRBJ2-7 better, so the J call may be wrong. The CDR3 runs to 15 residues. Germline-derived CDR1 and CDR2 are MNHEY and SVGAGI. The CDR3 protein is CASSYAAGGAYEQYF. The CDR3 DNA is TGTGCCAGCAGTTACGCAGCGGGTGGGGCCTACGAGCAGTACTTC.

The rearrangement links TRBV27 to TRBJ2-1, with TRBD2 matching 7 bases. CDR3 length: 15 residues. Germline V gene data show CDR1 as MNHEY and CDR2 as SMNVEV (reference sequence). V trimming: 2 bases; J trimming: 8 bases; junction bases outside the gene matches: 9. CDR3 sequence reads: CASSLVREYIDEQFF. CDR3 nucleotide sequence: TGTGCCAGCAGTTTAGTGCGGGAGTATATCGATGAGCAGTTCTTC.

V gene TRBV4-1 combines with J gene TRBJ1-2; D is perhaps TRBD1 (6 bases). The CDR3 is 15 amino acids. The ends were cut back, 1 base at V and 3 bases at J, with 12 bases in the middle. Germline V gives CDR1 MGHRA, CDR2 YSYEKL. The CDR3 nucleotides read TGCGCCAGCAGCCAAGCACAGGGTGTATACTATGGCTACACCTTC. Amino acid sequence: CASSQAQGVYYGYTF.

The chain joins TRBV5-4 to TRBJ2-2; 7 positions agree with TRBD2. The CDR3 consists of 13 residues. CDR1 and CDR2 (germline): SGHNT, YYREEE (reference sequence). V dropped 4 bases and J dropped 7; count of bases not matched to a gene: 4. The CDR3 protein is CASSPRTSGELFF. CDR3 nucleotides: TGTGCCAGCAGCCCCAGGACTAGCGGGGAGCTGTTTTTT.

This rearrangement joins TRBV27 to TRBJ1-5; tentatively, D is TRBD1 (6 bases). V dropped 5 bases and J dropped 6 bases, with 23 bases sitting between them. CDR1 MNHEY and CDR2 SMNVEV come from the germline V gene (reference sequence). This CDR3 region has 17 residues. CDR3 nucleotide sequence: TGTGCCAGCAGTCCACAGGGTTATCCCCTCGTGGGTCAGCCCCAGCATTTT. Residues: CASSPQGYPLVGQPQHF.

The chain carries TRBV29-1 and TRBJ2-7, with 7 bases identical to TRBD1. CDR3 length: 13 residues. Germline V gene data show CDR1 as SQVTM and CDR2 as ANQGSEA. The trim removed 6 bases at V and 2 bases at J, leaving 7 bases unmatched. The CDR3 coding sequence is TGCAGCGTCCCCGGGACAGACACCTACGAGCAGTACTTC. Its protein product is CSVPGTDTYEQYF.

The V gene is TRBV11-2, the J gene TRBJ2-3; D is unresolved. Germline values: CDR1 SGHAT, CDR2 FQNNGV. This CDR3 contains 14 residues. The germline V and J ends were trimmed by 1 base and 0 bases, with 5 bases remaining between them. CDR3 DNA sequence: TGTGCCAGCAGCTTAGGGGCGAGCACAGATACGCAGTATTTT. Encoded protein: CASSLGASTDTQYF.